A selection of T cell receptor beta chains follows, all from one sample in a study of blood T cells in healthy people across ages. MiXCR, applied by TCRdb to the 5' RACE reads, yields one record per CDR3 protein. Of hundreds of thousands of distinct CDR3 sequences listed, under 30% are singletons. The material sequenced was blood. Source of these receptors: a woman aged 80 or over in good health. CDR3s leave out the opening cysteine and the closing phenylalanine or tryptophan.

12	TRBV7-2	TRBJ1-5	ASSSRQGGQPQH
12	TRBV10-3	TRBJ2-1	AMGPEGAGNEQF
13	TRBV29-1	TRBJ2-3	SVDFVSWGADTQY
12	TRBV6-5	TRBJ2-3	ASSYDRSNEKLY
15	TRBV5-4	TRBJ2-5	ASSSGTSGGALETQY
11	TRBV12-3/TRBV12-4	TRBJ1-4	ASRWQLNEKLF
13	TRBV11-2	TRBJ2-7	ASSLAGGPVNEQY
11	TRBV12-3/TRBV12-4	TRBJ1-1	ASTGWGNTEAF
11	TRBV5-1	TRBJ1-1	ASSLAGSSEAF
14	TRBV29-1	TRBJ2-5	SVYQGLAGGQETQY
15	TRBV28	TRBJ1-6	ASSWGTSSSYNSPLH
18	TRBV12-3/TRBV12-4	TRBJ2-7	ASSLALSSGGPISSYEQY
13	TRBV20-1	TRBJ2-2	SARGDRLNTGELF
11	TRBV30	TRBJ1-2	AWSPEVNYGYT
10	TRBV5-4	TRBJ2-3	ASSFSADTQY
11	TRBV4-2	TRBJ2-7	ASSNGGEHEQY
13	TRBV7-9	TRBJ1-2	ASRIRDTAGYGYT